A single sample gave rise to the 5 T cell receptor beta chains below, sequenced in a study of beta chain features in type 1 diabetes. The authors reverse transcribed all of the isolated RNA, so sequencing captured expressed TCRB transcripts. Profiled with immunoSEQ multiplex PCR; TCRdb holds only in-frame clones, not every one. The sample includes over 300,000 clones, under 8.5% of them seen just once. Specimen: central memory CD4+ T cells from blood. These receptor sequences come from a woman aged 18-29 years in good health.

This clone was detected a few times. The rearrangement joins TRBV28 to TRBJ1-2, with D perhaps matching TRBD1 (5 bases). Trimming took 3 bases from V and 4 from J, leaving 12 bases between them. The CDR3 covers 14 residues. Germline loops: CDR1 MDHEN, CDR2 SYDVKM. This CDR3 reads CASSLRGESYGYTF. CDR3 bases: TGTGCCAGCAGTTTGAGGGGTGAATCCTATGGCTACACCTTC.

This clone was seen more than once but under ten times. A much larger clone differs from this one at a single base, so this may be a read error. Within the sample, other DNA sequences also encode this same CDR3. DNA for the CDR3: TGTGCCAGCAGCTTAGGACAGATCACTGAAGCTTTCTTT. Translation: CASSLGQITEAFF. The chain combines TRBV7-9 with TRBJ1-1; TRBD1 is a possible D gene (5 bases). V lost 1 base to trimming and J lost 4 bases, with 7 bases between them. From germline, CDR1 is SEHNR and CDR2 FQNEAQ (reference sequence). The CDR3 is 13 amino acids.

This sequence joins TRBV4-2 and TRBJ1-2, with 12 bases identical to TRBD1. V gave up 1 base and J gave up 6 bases; unmatched junction bases: 3. Germline V gives CDR1 LGHNA, CDR2 YNFKEQ. The CDR3 is 15 amino acids. The CDR3 coding sequence is TGTGCCAGCAGCCAAGCCCGGGACAGGGGGCATGGCTACACCTTC. It translates to CASSQARDRGHGYTF.

This clone was seen more than once but under ten times. V is TRBV28 and J is TRBJ2-1; perhaps TRBD2 as D (6 bases). Per the germline V gene, CDR1 is MDHEN and CDR2 is SYDVKM. The CDR3 totals 14 residues. Trimming removed 6 bases at V and 1 base at J, with 10 bases between. CDR3 nucleotide sequence: TGTGCCAGCAGGCTAGCGTCATCCTACAATGAGCAGTTCTTC. Its translation is CASRLASSYNEQFF.

This clone has only a few counts. Here the CDR3 DNA reads TGTGCCAGCAGTTTCTGGGGATCTGGCTACACCTTC. It codes for CASSFWGSGYTF. The V call is TRBV27, the J call TRBJ1-2; D is undetermined. Trimming cost V 3 bases and J 7 bases, with 9 bases left between them. This CDR3 region has 12 residues. CDR1 and CDR2 from the germline V gene are MNHEY and SMNVEV (reference sequence).